This T cell receptor (beta chain) was identified in a study of T cells in Graves' hyperthyroidism and ophthalmopathy. TCR beta CDR3 sequences were amplified from RNA transcripts. HTBI primers were employed in a first-round RT-PCR of the TCR CDR3. TCRdb reprocessed the multiplex PCR reads with MiXCR, giving one entry per CDR3 protein. The data hold 350,000 or so distinct CDR3 sequences, with around a sixth observed a single time. As concerns this clonotype: The target antigen is unknown.

Absent ophthalmopathy progression within 18 months defined stable Graves' hyperthyroidism. On the basis of clinical symptoms, serum thyroxine and TRAb, thyroid ultrasound and orbital computed tomography, diagnoses were made. Study-level results: The majority of expanded thyroid clonotypes above 0.001 also appeared in blood. A median 6.5 months before onset, the model predicted ophthalmopathy.

This CDR3 has 15 residues. Germline loops: CDR1 LGHDT, CDR2 YNNKEL (reference sequence). The ends lost 4 bases at V and 2 bases at J; junction bases unmatched: 6. Sequences were obtained from blood. The clonotype was recovered from a woman between 50 and 59 years old with Graves' hyperthyroidism. The chain is built from TRBV3-1 and TRBJ2-3; TRBD1 matches 7 bases. The CDR3 sequence is CASSLDQGDTDTQYF. The CDR3 DNA reads as TGTGCCAGCAGCCTAGATCAGGGGGACACAGATACGCAGTATTTT.